Following are 22 T cell receptor beta chains from one sample sequenced in a study of molecular identifiers for immune sequencing clone quantification. TCRdb re-derived calls from the PCR reads in MiXCR, one entry per CDR3 protein. The sample holds nearly 650,000 distinct CDR3 sequences, 25% seen once. The sequenced sample was naive CD8+ T cells from blood, with Jurkat cell RNA spiked in. The subset was: FACS-sorted CD8+CD4-CCR7+CD45RA+ naive T cells. The source of these receptors is a human donor in good health. Some libraries in this study had Jurkat cell RNA spiked in.

In regard to this clonotype: In this CDR3 the conserved last residue, phenylalanine or tryptophan, is missing, so a read error is likely. The chain employs TRBV11-2 and TRBJ2-1; D is perhaps TRBD2 (6 bases). Per germline, CDR1 SGHAT and CDR2 FQNNGV. The CDR3 totals 14 residues. V was clipped by 2 bases and J by 4 bases, with 9 bases between them. CDR3 coding DNA: TGTGCCAGCAGCTTACTAGCGAAGTACAATGAGCAGTTCCTC. It is translated as CASSLLAKYNEQFL.

This clonotype was counted once. V usage is TRBV2 and J usage is TRBJ2-4; TRBD2 matches 15 bases. V was pared by 6 bases and J by 3 bases, with 9 bases of the junction left unmatched. In germline, CDR1 is SNHLY, CDR2 FYNNEI. This CDR3 comprises 18 residues. The CDR3, as DNA: TGTGCCAGCAGCGGAGGACTAGCGGGAGGGCTGGTCAAAAACATTCAGTACTTC. Its translation: CASSGGLAGGLVKNIQYF.

The CDR3 DNA follows: TGTGCCAGCAGGGACAGGACAGCCTATGGCTACACCTTC. Protein product: CASRDRTAYGYTF. The rearrangement uses TRBV6-1 and TRBJ1-2; 7 positions agree with TRBD1. V was clipped by 6 bases and J by 4 bases; unmatched bases: 5. CDR3 length: 13 residues. Looked up from germline, CDR1 is MNHNS and CDR2 is SASEGT.

On this clonotype itself: It may be a read error: a sequence one base away is much more abundant. The chain uses TRBV6-5 and TRBJ2-3; 13 positions match TRBD2. The CDR3 has 17 residues. Germline-derived CDR1 and CDR2 are MNHEY and SVGAGI. CDR3 in amino acids: CASSYQGLAGSTGTQYF. CDR3 DNA: TGTGCCAGCAGTTACCAGGGACTAGCGGGAAGCACAGGTACGCAGTATTTT.

This clonotype has a handful of counts. The chain combines TRBV3-1 with TRBJ2-3, with 8 bases identical to TRBD2. The CDR3 totals 17 residues. Germline loops: CDR1 LGHDT, CDR2 YNNKEL (reference sequence). V shed 0 bases and J 6 bases; nucleotides not matched to a gene: 11. This CDR3 is CASSQEGSGSLSDTQYF. The CDR3 nucleotides read TGTGCCAGCAGCCAAGAGGGAAGCGGGAGTCTCTCGGATACGCAGTATTTT.

The chain recombines TRBV4-3 with TRBJ2-5; TRBD1 matches 11 bases. Germline loops: CDR1 LGHNA, CDR2 YSLEER. Losses at the gene ends were 4 bases for V and 5 bases for J; bases not matched to a gene: 6. This CDR3 is 15 amino acids long. The CDR3 DNA sequence: TGCGCCAGCAGCCCCGGACAGGGGGCGCTTGAGACCCAGTACTTC. Its translation is CASSPGQGALETQYF.

This chain links TRBV5-6 with TRBJ2-3; D may be TRBD1 (5 bases). CDR3 length: 15 residues. Germline V lookup: CDR1 SGHDT, CDR2 YYEEEE. The ends were cut back, 0 bases at V and 1 base at J, with 9 bases in the middle. CDR3 nucleotides: TGTGCCAGCAGCTTGGACAGGACGGGCACAGATACGCAGTATTTT. Translated, it gives CASSLDRTGTDTQYF.

Comment on this clonotype: A much larger clone differs by one base, so this may be a read error. The chain joins TRBV30 to TRBJ2-1; D is uncertain. The CDR3 extends over 13 amino acids. Germline lookup yields CDR1 GTSNPN and CDR2 SVGIG (reference sequence). The chain's CDR3 is CAWSVARYNAQFF. DNA of the CDR3: TGTGCCTGGAGTGTTGCTAGATACAATGCGCAGTTCTTC.

This clonotype was counted at least ten times. The chain is built from TRBV4-1 and TRBJ2-3; D gene unclear. The V gene's germline CDR1 is MGHRA and CDR2 YSYEKL. Trimming stripped 2 bases from V and 1 base from J, with 7 bases between. The CDR3 is made up of 14 amino acids. The CDR3: CASSQYSGTDTQYF. The CDR3 DNA sequence: TGCGCCAGCAGCCAATACAGCGGCACAGATACGCAGTATTTT.

Concerning this clonotype: A much larger clone differs from this one at a single base, so this may be a read error. The chain employs TRBV7-3 and TRBJ2-2; TRBD2 matches 7 bases. The CDR3 sequence is 15 residues long. Germline CDR1 SGHTA, CDR2 FQGTGA. V gave up 5 bases and J gave up 7 bases; unmatched junction bases: 10. This CDR3 reads CASSPLAGASGELFF. The DNA for the CDR3 is TGTGCCAGCAGCCCATTGGCGGGAGCAAGCGGGGAGCTGTTTTTT.

This clonotype appeared a few times. A much larger clone is a single base away; this may be a read error. The V gene is TRBV25-1, the J gene TRBJ2-7, with D perhaps assigned TRBD1 or TRBD2 (5 bases each). There are 15 residues in the CDR3. Germline-derived CDR1 and CDR2 are MGHDK and SYGVNS. The CDR3 loop is CAGSVSGTASYEQYF. CDR3 DNA: TGTGCCGGCAGTGTCTCCGGGACCGCTTCCTACGAGCAGTACTTC.

This clonotype has ten or more counts. This chain links TRBV6-2 or TRBV6-3 with TRBJ2-2, with 9 bases fitting TRBD2. This CDR3 is 16 amino acids long. V gave up 6 bases and J gave up 10 bases; unmatched junction bases: 15. CDR1 is MNHEY, CDR2 SVGEGT, per germline. CDR3 region: CASSAIVAGGPLELFF. The CDR3 coding sequence is TGTGCCAGCAGCGCCATCGTTGCGGGAGGGCCCTTGGAGCTGTTTTTT.

The gene calls are TRBV6-1 and TRBJ2-5, with TRBD2 as a possible D gene (6 bases). Trimming cost V 6 bases and J 4 bases, with 15 bases left between them. Looked up from germline, CDR1 is MNHNS and CDR2 is SASEGT. CDR3 size: 14 residues. The CDR3 coding sequence is TGTGCCAGCAGCCCTTTTGGGGGGATAGAGACCCAGTACTTC. Translating it yields CASSPFGGIETQYF.

The gene calls are TRBV6-2 or TRBV6-3 and TRBJ2-1; 16 nucleotides line up with TRBD2. Germline assignment: CDR1 MNHEY and CDR2 SVGEGT. After removal of 4 bases from V and 6 bases from J, the junction contained 15 bases not matched to a gene. The CDR3 covers 20 residues. CDR3: CASSFPPGLAGGSGSNEQFF. As DNA, the CDR3 is TGTGCCAGCAGTTTCCCTCCGGGACTAGCGGGGGGGTCCGGCTCCAATGAGCAGTTCTTC.

On this clonotype: The germline gene is not matched at one end of the junction; a read error may be the cause. The CDR3, as DNA: TGTGTCAGCAGCAACAGGGGTATTAATTCACCCCTCCACTTT. It translates to CVSSNRGINSPLHF. The V call is TRBV6-5, the J call TRBJ1-6, with 7 bases that match TRBD1. CDR3 length equals 14 residues. In germline, CDR1 is MNHEY, CDR2 SVGAGI.

This clonotype has a count of ten or more. V and J are TRBV7-8 and TRBJ2-7; D unresolved. Germline V gene sequence: CDR1 SGHVS, CDR2 FQNEAQ. This CDR3 spans 13 amino acids. V gave up 1 base and J gave up 6 bases, with 10 bases separating them. CDR3 sequence reads: CASSLGIGSEQYF. CDR3 sequence (DNA): TGTGCCAGCAGCTTAGGTATCGGCTCCGAGCAGTACTTC.

The chain carries TRBV7-3 and TRBJ1-2; D is unclear. Germline CDR1 reads SGHTA; CDR2 reads FQGTGA. Trimming took 5 bases from V and 4 from J, leaving 14 bases between them. This CDR3 region has 14 residues. The CDR3 region is CASSPSEAPYGYTF. CDR3 DNA sequence: TGTGCCAGCAGCCCCTCTGAAGCCCCCTATGGCTACACCTTC.

This clonotype was counted a few times. The V and J genes are TRBV19 and TRBJ2-3; 11 nucleotides match TRBD2. The length of the CDR3 is 19 residues. Trimming removed 0 bases from V and 5 bases from J; junction bases left unmatched: 13. Germline V gene data show CDR1 as LNHDA and CDR2 as SQIVND (reference sequence). The CDR3 bases are TGTGCCAGTAGTATAGATCATGTAAAGACTAGCGGGGTACTAGATACGCAGTATTTT. It is translated as CASSIDHVKTSGVLDTQYF.

Concerning this clonotype itself: The junction does not match germline at one end; this may be a read error. The rearrangement uses TRBV6-2 or TRBV6-3 and TRBJ1-1, with 8 bases matching TRBD1. The CDR3 has 14 amino acids. Germline-derived CDR1 and CDR2 are MNHEY and SVGEGT. The CDR3 reads CASSAGQENTEAIF. In DNA, the CDR3 is TGTGCCAGCAGCGCGGGACAGGAGAACACTGAAGCTATCTTT.

The chain recombines TRBV4-3 with TRBJ2-2; the D gene is possibly TRBD2 (6 bases). Deletions cut 0 bases from V and 7 bases from J, with 12 bases between. The CDR3 is 15 amino acids. Looked up from germline, CDR1 is LGHNA and CDR2 is YSLEER. The CDR3 DNA reads as TGCGCCAGCAGCCAAGATCCACTAGCCGGCGGGGAGCTGTTTTTT. Protein: CASSQDPLAGGELFF.

The V call is TRBV5-1, the J call TRBJ2-5, with 8 bases lining up with TRBD2. This CDR3 comprises 15 residues. Per germline, CDR1 SGHRS and CDR2 YFSETQ. The J segment lost 12 bases and the V segment lost 6 bases, leaving 19 bases of the junction unmatched. The CDR3 DNA sequence: TGCGCCAGCACAGAGCGGGGGCGACTCGAAGAGAGCGAGTACTTC. It specifies CASTERGRLEESEYF.

This clonotype was seen only a few times. This chain uses TRBV28 with TRBJ2-7, with 10 positions matching TRBD2. V was clipped by 8 bases and J by 4 bases; unmatched bases: 11. Germline-derived CDR1 and CDR2 are MDHEN and SYDVKM. This CDR3 comprises 15 residues. CDR3 DNA sequence: TGTGCCAGCTGCCAAAATAGCGGGAGGCCGTACGAGCAGTACTTC. Translating gives CASCQNSGRPYEQYF.